This is a list of T cell receptor beta chains from one sample in a study of blood T cell repertoires in COVID-19. Profiling relied on immunoSEQ multiplex PCR, and the TCRdb table lists in-frame clones only, not all of them. The sample records around 100,000 clones, over 80% being singletons. The material sequenced was peripheral blood. These receptors all stem from a man aged 50 to 59 with active or convalescent COVID-19. Both conserved end residues are part of each CDR3. The D gene is left open where the match is weak. Size values are once, few and many counts, or a class for expanded clones, and some rows have none.

d_call | j_call | clone_size | v_call | cdr3_aa | cdr3_nt
NA | TRBJ2-3 | NA | TRBV9 | CASSVLSQDTDTQYF | TGTGCCAGCAGCGTACTTAGTCAGGACACAGATACGCAGTATTTT
TRBD1 | TRBJ1-2 | many | TRBV5-1 | CASSSGQGRANYGYTF | TGCGCCAGCAGCTCGGGACAGGGGAGAGCTAACTATGGCTACACCTTC
NA | TRBJ1-1 | once | TRBV11-3 | CASSLDPRNTEAFF | TGTGCCAGCAGCTTAGACCCCCGGAACACTGAAGCTTTCTTT
TRBD1 | TRBJ1-1 | NA | TRBV19 | CASSRGETGWVALTEAFF | TGTGCCAGTAGTAGGGGGGAGACAGGGTGGGTTGCTCTCACTGAAGCTTTCTTT
NA | TRBJ1-2 | NA | TRBV7-9 | CASSLARPIYGYTF | TGTGCCAGCAGCTTAGCGAGGCCTATCTATGGCTACACCTTC
NA | TRBJ2-2 | few | TRBV29-1 | CSVRTTSLFGELFF | TGCAGCGTCAGGACTACGAGTCTGTTCGGGGAGCTGTTTTTT
TRBD1 | TRBJ1-4 | NA | TRBV28 | CASSLTGNNEKLFF | TGTGCCAGCAGCTTGACAGGGAATAATGAAAAACTGTTTTTT
NA | TRBJ1-4 | once | TRBV12-5 | CASGLGGADEKLFF | TGTGCTAGTGGTTTAGGGGGGGCTGATGAAAAACTGTTTTTT
TRBD1 | TRBJ2-2 | once | TRBV19 | CASSTGQGPGELFF | TGTGCCAGTAGTACCGGACAGGGCCCCGGGGAGCTGTTTTTT
NA | TRBJ1-2 | NA | TRBV30 | CAWNRRGNSSGYTF | TGTGCCTGGAACCGAAGGGGGAACAGTTCTGGCTACACCTTC
TRBD2 | TRBJ2-6 | NA | TRBV19 | CASSQLAAAGANVLTF | TGTGCCAGTAGCCAACTAGCGGCAGCTGGGGCCAACGTCCTGACTTTC
NA | TRBJ2-7 | few | TRBV30 | CAWSSPPLYEQYF | TGTGCCTGGAGCTCCCCTCCTTTGTACGAGCAGTACTTC
NA | TRBJ2-1 | NA | TRBV27 | CASSRPGTPRANEQFF | TGTGCCAGCAGTCGCCCAGGGACTCCTAGGGCAAATGAGCAGTTCTTC
TRBD2 | TRBJ2-5 | NA | TRBV9 | CASSPRLAGGRGETQYF | TGTGCCAGCAGCCCCCGACTAGCGGGAGGGAGGGGAGAGACCCAGTACTTC
TRBD2 | TRBJ2-5 | NA | TRBV29-1 | CSVVSGRKETQYF | TGCAGCGTTGTTAGCGGGAGGAAAGAGACCCAGTACTTC
NA | TRBJ2-5 | NA | TRBV29-1 | CSVARDTQETQYF | TGCAGCGTTGCCAGGGACACTCAAGAGACCCAGTACTTC
TRBD2 | TRBJ2-1 | NA | TRBV6-1 | CASSGLLAGVTDEQFF | TGTGCCAGCAGTGGGTTACTAGCGGGAGTTACGGATGAGCAGTTCTTC
NA | TRBJ1-1 | once | TRBV10-1 | CASSDSSDGDTEAFF | TGCGCCAGCAGTGATTCCTCGGACGGGGACACTGAAGCTTTCTTT
NA | TRBJ2-2 | NA | TRBV27 | CASSLLGVNTGELFF | TGTGCCAGCAGTTTATTAGGGGTGAACACCGGGGAGCTGTTTTTT
NA | TRBJ1-3 | NA | TRBV5-8 | CASSLYSGNTIYF | TGTGCCAGCAGCTTGTACTCTGGAAACACCATATATTTT
NA | TRBJ2-6 | NA | TRBV19 | CASSIGGSRGANVLTF | TGTGCCAGTAGTATAGGTGGTAGTCGTGGGGCCAACGTCCTGACTTTC
TRBD1 | TRBJ1-5 | NA | TRBV5-4 | CASSLQGAGQPQHF | TGTGCCAGCAGCTTGCAGGGGGCGGGTCAGCCCCAGCATTTT
NA | TRBJ1-1 | NA | TRBV11-1 | CASSLAPDREAFF | TGTGCCAGCAGCCTTGCTCCTGACAGGGAAGCTTTCTTT
TRBD1 | TRBJ1-4 | NA | TRBV7-2 | CASRRGQGEEKLFF | TGTGCCAGCAGACGAGGACAGGGTGAGGAAAAACTGTTTTTT
NA | TRBJ1-2 | NA | TRBV7-9 | CASSPGGYYGYTF | TGTGCCAGCAGCCCCGGCGGTTACTATGGCTACACCTTC
TRBD1 | TRBJ2-7 | NA | TRBV6-4 | CASRGRQGARSGPYEQYF | TGTGCCAGCAGGGGACGACAGGGGGCGCGGAGCGGACCCTACGAGCAGTACTTC
NA | TRBJ2-1 | NA | TRBV25-1 | CASSPEGLMVNEQFF | TGTGCCAGCAGCCCTGAGGGCCTTATGGTCAATGAGCAGTTCTTC
TRBD1 | TRBJ2-3 | NA | TRBV10-3 | CAIRKGTGVSDTQYF | TGTGCCATCAGGAAAGGGACAGGGGTATCAGATACGCAGTATTTT
TRBD2 | TRBJ2-1 | NA | TRBV7-8 | CASSPRPGTSGYNEQFF | TGTGCCAGCAGCCCCCGGCCGGGGACTAGCGGCTACAATGAGCAGTTCTTC
NA | TRBJ2-1 | NA | TRBV5-1 | CASSLRAGDNEQFF | TGCGCCAGCAGCTTACGCGCAGGGGACAATGAGCAGTTCTTC
TRBD1 | TRBJ2-1 | few | TRBV19 | CASGRGQGASYNEQFF | TGTGCCAGTGGACGGGGACAGGGAGCCTCCTACAATGAGCAGTTCTTC
TRBD2 | TRBJ2-1 | few | TRBV11-3 | CASSRKTKTSGGNNEQFF | TGTGCCAGCAGCCGCAAAACTAAGACTAGCGGGGGAAACAATGAGCAGTTCTTC
TRBD1 | TRBJ1-4 | NA | TRBV15 | CATSKDRVQRKLFF | TGTGCCACCAGCAAGGACAGGGTTCAGAGAAAACTGTTTTTT
NA | TRBJ2-1 | NA | TRBV9 | CASSVDPQWSEQFF | TGTGCCAGCAGCGTAGATCCCCAATGGAGTGAGCAGTTCTTC
NA | TRBJ2-7 | few | TRBV7-9 | CASSLGLAPSIWYF | TGTGCCAGCAGCTTAGGTCTAGCGCCTAGCATATGGTACTTC
TRBD2 | TRBJ2-1 | NA | TRBV11-3 | CASSEGLAGAYEQFF | TGTGCCAGCAGCGAGGGACTAGCGGGAGCCTATGAGCAGTTCTTC
TRBD2 | TRBJ2-2 | NA | TRBV4-1 | CASSPRAGVDTGELFF | TGCGCCAGCAGCCCCCGAGCGGGAGTAGACACCGGGGAGCTGTTTTTT
NA | TRBJ1-1 | NA | TRBV19 | CASSARDIAAEAFF | TGTGCCAGTAGTGCCCGGGACATCGCAGCTGAAGCTTTCTTT
NA | TRBJ1-1 | once | TRBV19 | CASRSKGGKSKAFF | TGTGCCAGTAGATCGAAAGGAGGGAAGTCTAAAGCTTTCTTT
NA | TRBJ2-1 | NA | TRBV4-1 | CASSQPADEQFF | TGCGCCAGCAGCCAACCGGCGGATGAGCAGTTCTTC
TRBD1 | TRBJ2-6 | NA | TRBV24-1 | CATSDTGVSGANVLTF | TGTGCCACCAGTGATACAGGGGTCTCTGGGGCCAACGTCCTGACTTTC
NA | TRBJ1-3 | NA | TRBV6-2/TRBV6-3 | CASSYGQGGHTIYF | TGTGCCAGCAGTTATGGGCAGGGCGGACACACCATATATTTT